This record looks at one T cell receptor beta chain sequence and its context. Its antigen is undetermined. TCRdb passed the reads through MiXCR, listing each CDR3 protein once. Here the sample spans fewer than 550,000 distinct CDR3 sequences, roughly 29% being singletons. The sample is drawn from a study of T cell repertoires in cytomegalovirus infection. On the study more broadly: Indications came from public TCR beta signatures; they pointed to CMV infection and to a matching HLA type. General study findings and limits: People with CMV and the relevant HLA were identified by cumulative public TCR beta family frequency. Clonotype analysis showed dominance of the ex vivo response by HLA-C-restricted CMV-specific TCR beta clonotypes.

The origin of this receptor is a human donor in good health (CMV status not recorded). Some clones in this sample may be carry-over from other donors' samples. The sample consisted of PBMCs.

The CDR3 loop reads CASSTLNKNIQYF. The CDR3, as DNA: TGTGCCAGCAGTACCTTAAACAAAAACATTCAGTACTTC. V usage is TRBV12-3 or TRBV12-4 and J usage is TRBJ2-4; D remains unclear. CDR3 length: 13 residues. The V gene lost 5 bases and the J gene lost 3 bases, with 8 bases spanning the gap.